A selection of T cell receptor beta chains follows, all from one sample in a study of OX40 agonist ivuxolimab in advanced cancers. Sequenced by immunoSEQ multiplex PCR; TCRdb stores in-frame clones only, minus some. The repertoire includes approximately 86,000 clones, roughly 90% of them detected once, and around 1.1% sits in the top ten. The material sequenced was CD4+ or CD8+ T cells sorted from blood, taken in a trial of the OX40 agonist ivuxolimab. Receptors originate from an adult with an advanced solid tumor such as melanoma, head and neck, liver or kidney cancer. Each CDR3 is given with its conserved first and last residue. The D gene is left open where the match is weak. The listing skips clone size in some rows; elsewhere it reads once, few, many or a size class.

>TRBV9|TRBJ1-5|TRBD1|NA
CASSVQGDQPQHF
TGTGCCAGCAGCGTACAGGGGGATCAGCCCCAGCATTTT
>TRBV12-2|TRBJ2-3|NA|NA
CASRLRTGTVTPINTDTQYF
TGTGCAAGTCGCTTACGAACGGGGACAGTCACACCAATTAACACAGATACGCAGTATTTT
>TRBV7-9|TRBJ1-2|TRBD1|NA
CASSLARDSDGYTF
TGTGCCAGCAGCTTAGCCCGGGACAGTGATGGCTACACCTTC
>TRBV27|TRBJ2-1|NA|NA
CASSFWGRDEQFF
TGTGCCAGCAGTTTTTGGGGAAGGGATGAGCAGTTCTTC
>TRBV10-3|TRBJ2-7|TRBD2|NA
CAIRKIAGGINYEQYF
TGTGCCATCAGGAAGATAGCGGGAGGGATAAACTACGAGCAGTACTTC
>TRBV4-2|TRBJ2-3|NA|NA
CASSQFGSDTQYF
TGTGCCAGCAGCCAATTCGGTTCAGATACGCAGTATTTT
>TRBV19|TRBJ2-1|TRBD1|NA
CASSIVLQGDTYNEQFF
TGTGCCAGTAGTATCGTCCTTCAGGGGGACACCTACAATGAGCAGTTCTTC
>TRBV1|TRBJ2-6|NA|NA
CTSRGTCLRANVLTF
TGCACCAGCAGAGGCACGTGTTTGCGGGCCAACGTCCTGACTTTC
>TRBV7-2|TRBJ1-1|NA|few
CASSPKTGNTEAFF
TGTGCCAGCAGCCCAAAGACAGGGAACACTGAAGCTTTCTTT
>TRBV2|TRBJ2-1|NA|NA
CASRLAGIYNEQFF
TGTGCCAGCAGGCTAGCAGGTATTTACAATGAGCAGTTCTTC
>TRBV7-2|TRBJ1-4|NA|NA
CASSPRGPTNEKLFF
TGTGCCAGCAGCCCGCGCGGCCCAACTAATGAAAAACTGTTTTTT
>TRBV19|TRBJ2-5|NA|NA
CASSIVGSTVRETQYF
TGTGCCAGTAGTATAGTTGGATCCACTGTTAGAGAGACCCAGTACTTC
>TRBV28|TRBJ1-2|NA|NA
CASSLRREGGYTF
TGTGCCAGCAGTTTAAGAAGAGAGGGTGGCTACACCTTC
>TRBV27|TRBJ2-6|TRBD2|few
CASRRGGEGGSGANVLTF
TGTGCCAGCAGACGCGGCGGGGAGGGTGGCTCTGGGGCCAACGTCCTGACTTTC
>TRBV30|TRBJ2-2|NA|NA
CAWLSPPGRARNTGELFF
TGTGCCTGGTTGTCCCCCCCTGGCAGGGCCCGTAACACCGGGGAGCTGTTTTTT
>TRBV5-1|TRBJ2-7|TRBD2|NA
CASSLGLAGVGAGSYEQYF
TGCGCCAGCAGCTTGGGACTAGCGGGAGTAGGGGCGGGCTCCTACGAGCAGTACTTC
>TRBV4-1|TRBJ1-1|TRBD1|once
CASSRKELGQAHTEAFF
TGCGCCAGCAGCCGCAAGGAGCTTGGACAGGCCCACACTGAAGCTTTCTTT
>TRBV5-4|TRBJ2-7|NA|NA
CASSYQTGVSYEQYF
TGTGCCAGCAGCTACCAGACAGGCGTCTCCTACGAGCAGTACTTC
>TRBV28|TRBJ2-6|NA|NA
CASTSQGSGANVLTF
TGTGCCAGTACCTCCCAGGGCTCTGGGGCCAACGTCCTGACTTTC
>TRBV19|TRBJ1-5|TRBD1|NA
CASSIVGTGGIGYQPQHF
TGTGCCAGTAGTATAGTCGGGACAGGGGGCATTGGGTATCAGCCCCAGCATTTT
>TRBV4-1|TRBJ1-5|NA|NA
CASSQVVGNNQPQHF
TGCGCCAGCAGCCAAGTTGTAGGGAACAATCAGCCCCAGCATTTT
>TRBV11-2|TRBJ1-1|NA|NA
CASSLGSLNTEAFF
TGTGCCAGCAGCTTGGGCAGCTTGAACACTGAAGCTTTCTTT
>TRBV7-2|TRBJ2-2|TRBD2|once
CASSLISGTSTGELFF
TGTGCCAGCAGCCTGATATCCGGGACTAGTACCGGGGAGCTGTTTTTT
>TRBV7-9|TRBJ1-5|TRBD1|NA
CASSSDRGSQPQHF
TGTGCCAGCAGCTCAGACAGGGGGAGTCAGCCCCAGCATTTT
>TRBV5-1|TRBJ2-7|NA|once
CASRVAGVMGEQYF
TGCGCCAGCAGGGTGGCAGGGGTCATGGGCGAGCAGTACTTC
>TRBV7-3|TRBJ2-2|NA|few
CASRTVNTGELFF
TGTGCCAGCAGGACAGTTAACACCGGGGAGCTGTTTTTT
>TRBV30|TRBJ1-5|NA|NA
CAFSGTSNQPQHF
TGTGCCTTCTCCGGGACAAGCAATCAGCCCCAGCATTTT
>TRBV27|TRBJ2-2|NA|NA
CASSPLSDSNTGELFF
TGTGCCAGCAGTCCGCTGTCGGACAGCAACACCGGGGAGCTGTTTTTT
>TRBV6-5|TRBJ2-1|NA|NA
CASSQDFNEQFF
TGTGCCAGCAGCCAAGACTTCAATGAGCAGTTCTTC
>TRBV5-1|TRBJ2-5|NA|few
CASSSSGPQETQYF
TGCGCCAGCAGCTCATCGGGACCACAAGAGACCCAGTACTTC
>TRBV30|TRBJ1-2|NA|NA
CAWTNRGFRHGYTF
TGTGCCTGGACCAATAGGGGGTTTAGGCATGGCTACACCTTC
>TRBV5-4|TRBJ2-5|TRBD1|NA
CASSVPTGGVETQYF
TGTGCCAGCAGCGTGCCGACAGGGGGCGTGGAGACCCAGTACTTC
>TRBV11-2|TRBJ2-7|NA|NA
CASSRSGVSQGGKKQYF
TGTGCCAGCAGCCGTTCGGGAGTATCACAGGGGGGGAAAAAGCAGTACTTC
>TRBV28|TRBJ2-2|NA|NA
CASDPATHTGELFF
TGTGCCAGCGATCCGGCAACCCACACCGGGGAGCTGTTTTTT
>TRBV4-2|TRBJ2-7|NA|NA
CASSQGGPTEQYF
TGTGCCAGCAGCCAAGGGGGCCCAACCGAGCAGTACTTC
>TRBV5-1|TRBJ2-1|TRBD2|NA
CASRSASGAQGEQFF
TGCGCCAGCAGATCAGCTAGCGGAGCCCAAGGGGAGCAGTTCTTC
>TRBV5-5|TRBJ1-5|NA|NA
CASSLDRTQPQHF
TGTGCCAGCAGCTTGGACAGAACTCAGCCCCAGCATTTT
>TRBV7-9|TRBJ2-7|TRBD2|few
CASSPTSGSIEQYF
TGTGCCAGCAGCCCGACTAGCGGGAGCATCGAGCAGTACTTC
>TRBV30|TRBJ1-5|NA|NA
CAWSVGPILNQPQHF
TGTGCCTGGAGTGTAGGCCCCATACTCAATCAGCCCCAGCATTTT
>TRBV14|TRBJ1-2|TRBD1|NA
CASSHWTGENYGYTF
TGTGCCAGCAGCCACTGGACAGGAGAGAACTATGGCTACACCTTC